The following is a TCR beta chain sequence with its context. Clones were read by immunoSEQ multiplex PCR, and TCRdb kept only the in-frame ones, dropping some. The table includes about 95,000 clones, about 87% detected once. The V gene end was trimmed by 2 bases and the J gene end by 4 bases; junction bases not matched to a gene: 14. This CDR3 region has 19 residues. Germline V gives CDR1 MNHEY, CDR2 SMNVEV (reference sequence). This sample was taken from a study of blood T cell repertoires in COVID-19. The chain joins TRBV27 to TRBJ1-2; TRBD1 aligns across 12 bases. Source material: peripheral blood. The receptor comes from a human donor in a cohort sampled during active COVID-19. In nucleotides, the CDR3 is TGTGCCAGCAGTTTAGGGGGGAGGGACAGGGGGCGCTTTGGCTATGGCTACACCTTC. This gives the protein CASSLGGRDRGRFGYGYTF.